This TCR beta chain is drawn from a study of blood T cell repertoires in COVID-19. Trimming cost V 4 bases and J 7 bases; bases outside gene matches: 4. The CDR3 length is 13 residues. CDR1 MGHRA and CDR2 YSYEKL come from the germline V gene. The Seattle site enrolled patients during active infection and followed them longitudinally. Profiling relied on immunoSEQ multiplex PCR, and the TCRdb table lists in-frame clones only, not all of them. The top ten hold approximately 12% of the sample, which has 250,000 to 300,000 clones, roughly nine tenths seen once. The receptor was isolated from a woman in her twenties or thirties with COVID-19, enrolled during active disease. Input material: peripheral blood. The V gene is TRBV4-1, the J gene TRBJ2-5, with 9 bases fitting TRBD2. CDR3 coding DNA: TGCGCCAGCAGCCCGGGACTAGCAGGGACCCAGTACTTC. It specifies CASSPGLAGTQYF.